The T cell receptor (beta chain) described here comes from a study of patients and donors after allogeneic stem cell transplantation. Germline loops: CDR1 SNHLY, CDR2 FYNNEI. V was pared by 2 bases and J by 3 bases, with 12 bases between. The length of the CDR3 is 15 residues. Each CDR3 protein gets one entry after TCRdb re-called the RT-PCR reads with MiXCR. Of 900,000 to 1,000,000 distinct CDR3 sequences in the sample, more than 15% were seen once. The source material was blood, either unsorted or a sorted T cell fraction (not recorded which). The genes are TRBV2 and TRBJ2-3; D perhaps matches TRBD1 (5 bases). This clonotype originated in a human donor who was either an allogeneic HSCT recipient or a stem cell or donor lymphocyte infusion donor (not recorded which). It is not recorded whose cells these are; they may come from a transplant donor. This chain's CDR3 is CASSEFRGLTDTQYF. For the CDR3, the DNA is TGTGCCAGCAGTGAATTTAGGGGTCTAACAGATACGCAGTATTTT.